This T cell receptor (beta chain) was retrieved from a study of beta chain features in type 1 diabetes. The sequenced template was cDNA made from the entire isolated RNA. The read count averaged roughly 3.5 million across naive, central memory and regulatory T cell samples. Assay used: immunoSEQ multiplex PCR; TCRdb lists only in-frame clones, some missing. The table has 140,000 to 150,000 clones, about 12% seen once. To note about this clone: No antigen is known for it.

This CDR3 comprises 13 residues. Trimming shortened V by 8 bases and J by 5 bases, and 12 bases separated the two germline ends. Germline lookup yields CDR1 MDHEN and CDR2 SYDVKM. Notes on the study in general: Type 1 diabetes patients had TCRB CDR3s that were shorter (moderately but significantly so) in all four CD4+ subsets. PCR, the amplification step, might favor shorter templates, equally in patients and controls. Healthy donors had naive, central memory and Treg TCRB repertoires that appeared less similar than those seen among patients.

Purity of each sorted population was above 98%. The chain joins TRBV28 to TRBJ1-4; D might be TRBD1 (6 bases). Sequenced: central memory CD4+ T cells from blood. The origin of this receptor is a man younger than 35 with type 1 diabetes. The CDR3 sequence is CASFEGTNEKLFF. The CDR3 coding sequence is TGTGCCAGCTTTGAAGGGACAAATGAAAAACTGTTTTTT.